A selection of T cell receptor beta chains follows, all from one sample in a study of T-cell reconstitution after alpha-beta-depleted transplantation in children. TCRdb ran MiXCR on the PCR reads and lists one entry per CDR3 protein. The sample consists of 330,000 or so distinct CDR3 sequences, 10% to 13% of them appearing once. The sample was PBMCs from the stem cell graft donor, taken from the stem cell graft. These receptors all come from a human donor who donated a stem cell graft to a child with acute lymphoblastic leukemia. Both conserved end residues are part of each CDR3. A D gene is named only where the DNA matches it firmly. The listing skips clone size in some rows; elsewhere it reads once, few, many or a size class.

V gene: TRBV7-6
J gene: TRBJ1-1
D gene: TRBD1
clone size: NA
CDR3 length: 16
CDR3 DNA: TGTGCCAGCAGCCACACGACAGGGCCAATGAACACTGAAGCTTTCTTT
CDR3 protein: CASSHTTGPMNTEAFF

V gene: TRBV3-1
J gene: TRBJ2-1
D gene: TRBD2
clone size: few
CDR3 length: 19
CDR3 DNA: TGTGCCAGCAGTCTCCTCTCATTTGGTCTAGCGGGAGCGGACAATGAGCAGTTCTTC
CDR3 protein: CASSLLSFGLAGADNEQFF

V gene: TRBV6-2/TRBV6-3
J gene: TRBJ2-7
D gene: TRBD1
clone size: few
CDR3 length: 15
CDR3 DNA: TGTGCCAGCACCTCCCGGACAGGGGGCCCCTACGAGCAGTACTTC
CDR3 protein: CASTSRTGGPYEQYF

V gene: TRBV11-1
J gene: TRBJ2-7
D gene: TRBD1
clone size: few
CDR3 length: 20
CDR3 DNA: TGTGCCAGCAGCTCTGGTTCCCGGGACAGGGGGTCCCTGGGGTCCTACGAGCAGTACTTC
CDR3 protein: CASSSGSRDRGSLGSYEQYF

V gene: TRBV7-2
J gene: TRBJ2-3
D gene: NA
clone size: few
CDR3 length: 16
CDR3 DNA: TGTGCCAGCAGCTTAGATCCACGGGGTAGCACAGATACGCAGTATTTT
CDR3 protein: CASSLDPRGSTDTQYF

V gene: TRBV28
J gene: TRBJ2-1
D gene: NA
clone size: many
CDR3 length: 14
CDR3 DNA: TGTGCCAGCAGCCGACCGTGGACAGACAATGAGCAGTTCTTC
CDR3 protein: CASSRPWTDNEQFF

V gene: TRBV11-1
J gene: TRBJ2-6
D gene: NA
clone size: few
CDR3 length: 19
CDR3 DNA: TGTGCCAGCAGCTTGCCCGGGACACCATTATTTTCTGGGGCCAACGTCCTGACTTTC
CDR3 protein: CASSLPGTPLFSGANVLTF

V gene: TRBV7-9
J gene: TRBJ1-6
D gene: TRBD1
clone size: few
CDR3 length: 15
CDR3 DNA: TGTGCCAGCAGCGCCCGGGACAGGGGAGGATCACCCCTCCACTTT
CDR3 protein: CASSARDRGGSPLHF

V gene: TRBV7-2
J gene: TRBJ1-1
D gene: TRBD1
clone size: NA
CDR3 length: 13
CDR3 DNA: TGTGCCAGCAGCAAGACAGGGACCACTGAAGCTTTCTTT
CDR3 protein: CASSKTGTTEAFF

V gene: TRBV20-1
J gene: TRBJ1-6
D gene: NA
clone size: few
CDR3 length: 13
CDR3 DNA: TGCAGTGCTAGTTTGGGACATCTATCACCCCTCCACTTT
CDR3 protein: CSASLGHLSPLHF

V gene: TRBV27
J gene: TRBJ1-1
D gene: NA
clone size: NA
CDR3 length: 14
CDR3 DNA: TGTGCCAGCAGTACCCCGGGGGCGAACACTGAAGCTTTCTTT
CDR3 protein: CASSTPGANTEAFF

V gene: TRBV20-1
J gene: TRBJ2-1
D gene: TRBD2
clone size: NA
CDR3 length: 17
CDR3 DNA: TGCAGTGCTAGAGCAGGGGCGGGGACTAGTTACTACAATGAGCAGTTCTTC
CDR3 protein: CSARAGAGTSYYNEQFF

V gene: TRBV5-1
J gene: TRBJ2-6
D gene: NA
clone size: few
CDR3 length: 19
CDR3 DNA: TGCGCCAGCAGCTTGGAAGCTCAGTGGAGGCCCTCTGGGGCCAACGTCCTGACTTTC
CDR3 protein: CASSLEAQWRPSGANVLTF

V gene: TRBV20-1
J gene: TRBJ2-7
D gene: NA
clone size: few
CDR3 length: 14
CDR3 DNA: TGCAGTGTTAACCCCCACCATGTTAGCAACGAGCAGTACTTC
CDR3 protein: CSVNPHHVSNEQYF

V gene: TRBV5-1
J gene: TRBJ2-7
D gene: NA
clone size: NA
CDR3 length: 20
CDR3 DNA: TGCGCCAGCAGCTCCATTGGAAGGGCAAAAAAATCTTTCCCTTCCTACGAGCAGTACTTC
CDR3 protein: CASSSIGRAKKSFPSYEQYF

V gene: TRBV7-9
J gene: TRBJ1-2
D gene: NA
clone size: NA
CDR3 length: 16
CDR3 DNA: TGTGCCAGCAGCCTAGGAGGTGACAGGCGGGGGTTGGGCTACACCTTC
CDR3 protein: CASSLGGDRRGLGYTF

V gene: TRBV12-3/TRBV12-4
J gene: TRBJ2-1
D gene: NA
clone size: few
CDR3 length: 15
CDR3 DNA: TGTGCCAGCAGTTCCCCCGGGATTAACTACAATGAGCAGTTCTTC
CDR3 protein: CASSSPGINYNEQFF

V gene: TRBV12-3/TRBV12-4
J gene: TRBJ2-7
D gene: TRBD1
clone size: NA
CDR3 length: 14
CDR3 DNA: TGTGCCAGCAGCCAGGGACAGGGTCACTACGAGCAGTACTTC
CDR3 protein: CASSQGQGHYEQYF

V gene: TRBV20-1
J gene: TRBJ2-1
D gene: NA
clone size: many
CDR3 length: 13
CDR3 DNA: TGCAGTGCTAGCAGTAGTTTGAGCGATGAGCAGTTCTTC
CDR3 protein: CSASSSLSDEQFF

V gene: TRBV5-1
J gene: TRBJ1-2
D gene: NA
clone size: NA
CDR3 length: 13
CDR3 DNA: TGCGCCAGCAGCATAACCAGGGGCTCTGGCTACACCTTC
CDR3 protein: CASSITRGSGYTF

V gene: TRBV20-1
J gene: TRBJ2-4
D gene: TRBD1
clone size: NA
CDR3 length: 14
CDR3 DNA: TGCAGTGCGGGGACAGGGGGGACCAAAAACATTCAGTACTTC
CDR3 protein: CSAGTGGTKNIQYF

V gene: TRBV7-9
J gene: TRBJ2-7
D gene: TRBD1
clone size: NA
CDR3 length: 15
CDR3 DNA: TGTGCCAGCAGCTTAGTCACAGGGGGGCCCAGCGAGCAGTACTTC
CDR3 protein: CASSLVTGGPSEQYF

V gene: TRBV9
J gene: TRBJ2-7
D gene: NA
clone size: few
CDR3 length: 14
CDR3 DNA: TGTGCCAGCAGCGTAGCCGTCAGTACCTACGAGCAGTACTTC
CDR3 protein: CASSVAVSTYEQYF

V gene: TRBV25-1
J gene: TRBJ2-5
D gene: NA
clone size: NA
CDR3 length: 16
CDR3 DNA: TGTGCCAGCAGTGACCTCACCCCGTCCGACCAAGAGACCCAGTACTTC
CDR3 protein: CASSDLTPSDQETQYF

V gene: TRBV7-9
J gene: TRBJ1-1
D gene: NA
clone size: NA
CDR3 length: 15
CDR3 DNA: TGTGCCAGCAGCGCCCGAACGGCTGGGGACACTGAAGCTTTCTTT
CDR3 protein: CASSARTAGDTEAFF

V gene: TRBV29-1
J gene: TRBJ1-2
D gene: TRBD1
clone size: NA
CDR3 length: 14
CDR3 DNA: TGCAGCGTTCCGGGACAGGACCCTAACTATGGCTACACCTTC
CDR3 protein: CSVPGQDPNYGYTF

V gene: TRBV12-3/TRBV12-4
J gene: TRBJ2-1
D gene: NA
clone size: NA
CDR3 length: 16
CDR3 DNA: TGTGCCTCCGGGCCCAATCCGTCGAGCGGCCACAATGAGCAGTTCTTC
CDR3 protein: CASGPNPSSGHNEQFF

V gene: TRBV7-9
J gene: TRBJ1-1
D gene: NA
clone size: NA
CDR3 length: 13
CDR3 DNA: TGTGCCAGCAGCTTAGGGTCAGCCACTGAAGCTTTCTTT
CDR3 protein: CASSLGSATEAFF

V gene: TRBV28
J gene: TRBJ2-3
D gene: NA
clone size: many
CDR3 length: 13
CDR3 DNA: TGTGCCAGCAGTTGGGCTAGCACAGATACGCAGTATTTT
CDR3 protein: CASSWASTDTQYF

V gene: TRBV7-9
J gene: TRBJ2-7
D gene: NA
clone size: NA
CDR3 length: 14
CDR3 DNA: TGTGCCAGCAGCTTAGGAGGGGGAAAGAACGACCAGTACTTC
CDR3 protein: CASSLGGGKNDQYF

V gene: TRBV5-7
J gene: TRBJ2-1
D gene: TRBD2
clone size: NA
CDR3 length: 12
CDR3 DNA: TGTGCCAGCCCCGCGGGGGGTAGGGAGCAGTTCTTC
CDR3 protein: CASPAGGREQFF

V gene: TRBV20-1
J gene: TRBJ2-3
D gene: NA
clone size: NA
CDR3 length: 15
CDR3 DNA: TGCAGTGCTAGCCTTTACAAGACCTCCACAGATACGCAGTATTTT
CDR3 protein: CSASLYKTSTDTQYF

V gene: TRBV9
J gene: TRBJ2-5
D gene: TRBD1
clone size: many
CDR3 length: 14
CDR3 DNA: TGTGCCAGCAGCGTCGGACAGGGGCAAGAGACCCAGTACTTC
CDR3 protein: CASSVGQGQETQYF

V gene: TRBV27
J gene: TRBJ2-3
D gene: NA
clone size: many
CDR3 length: 13
CDR3 DNA: TGTGCCAGCAGTACGACAGTGGCAGATACGCAGTATTTT
CDR3 protein: CASSTTVADTQYF

V gene: TRBV4-2
J gene: TRBJ2-3
D gene: NA
clone size: NA
CDR3 length: 12
CDR3 DNA: TGTGCCAGCAGCTGGGAAACAGATACGCAGTATTTT
CDR3 protein: CASSWETDTQYF

V gene: TRBV18
J gene: TRBJ2-1
D gene: TRBD2
clone size: NA
CDR3 length: 11
CDR3 DNA: TGTGCCAGCTCATCCACTCGCGGGGGGTTCTTC
CDR3 protein: CASSSTRGGFF

V gene: TRBV27
J gene: TRBJ2-2
D gene: TRBD2
clone size: few
CDR3 length: 16
CDR3 DNA: TGTGCCAGCAGTTTACAAGCGGGAGGGCGATTCGGGGAGCTGTTTTTT
CDR3 protein: CASSLQAGGRFGELFF

V gene: TRBV7-2
J gene: TRBJ2-3
D gene: NA
clone size: few
CDR3 length: 17
CDR3 DNA: TGTGCCAGCAGCTTAGTTCCGGCAGACAGCCACACAGATACGCAGTATTTT
CDR3 protein: CASSLVPADSHTDTQYF

V gene: TRBV4-2
J gene: TRBJ1-5
D gene: NA
clone size: many
CDR3 length: 15
CDR3 DNA: TGTGCCAGCAGCTTTTACGGCACAGGGTCCCAGCCCCAGCATTTT
CDR3 protein: CASSFYGTGSQPQHF

V gene: TRBV7-9
J gene: TRBJ1-4
D gene: NA
clone size: many
CDR3 length: 15
CDR3 DNA: TGTGCCAGCAGCTCCGGGTGGGGGGGGAATGAAAAACTGTTTTTT
CDR3 protein: CASSSGWGGNEKLFF

V gene: TRBV3-1
J gene: TRBJ2-1
D gene: NA
clone size: NA
CDR3 length: 18
CDR3 DNA: TGTGCCAGCAGCCAAATGGGAGCCAGAAGGAGTATCTACAATGAGCAGTTCTTC
CDR3 protein: CASSQMGARRSIYNEQFF

V gene: TRBV7-6
J gene: TRBJ2-5
D gene: TRBD2
clone size: NA
CDR3 length: 16
CDR3 DNA: TGTGCCAGCAGCCGCTCGACTAGCGGAGCCCAAGAGACCCAGTACTTC
CDR3 protein: CASSRSTSGAQETQYF

V gene: TRBV7-9
J gene: TRBJ1-1
D gene: NA
clone size: few
CDR3 length: 11
CDR3 DNA: TGTGCCAGCAGCATGGGCCGTGAAGCTTTCTTT
CDR3 protein: CASSMGREAFF

V gene: TRBV4-3
J gene: TRBJ2-3
D gene: TRBD2
clone size: NA
CDR3 length: 16
CDR3 DNA: TGCGCCAGCAGCCAAGGACTAGCGAGAAGCACAGATACGCACTATTTT
CDR3 protein: CASSQGLARSTDTHYF